Listed here are 23 T cell receptor beta chains from one sample, sequenced in a study of T cell responses to AZD1222 COVID-19 vaccine (dated by TCRdb to the early 2020s). The library was prepared using the immunoSEQ multiplex PCR assay. TCRdb limited this immuneACCESS table to in-frame rearrangements with V and J called. A share of clones is missing; checked studies link under half to unresolved V genes, and the rest is unexplained. The sample table shows about 96,000 clones, and roughly 90% are seen once. Clones ranked in the top ten supply roughly 25% of the sample. What this sample's time point label stands for: baseline before first vaccination. The input for sequencing was peripheral blood, taken on day 0 of AZD1222 vaccination. The receptors were gathered from an adult in good health.

The V and J genes are TRBV27 and TRBJ1-5, with 11 nucleotides matching TRBD1. CDR3 length: 15 amino acids. Germline loops: CDR1 MNHEY, CDR2 SMNVEV (reference sequence). Losses at the gene ends were 6 bases for V and 4 bases for J; bases not matched to a gene: 5. The CDR3 is CASSSDRGPNQPQHF. The CDR3 DNA reads TGTGCCAGCAGCTCGGACAGGGGGCCGAATCAGCCCCAGCATTTT.

The sample holds a few counts of this clone. This chain links TRBV6-2 or TRBV6-3 with TRBJ2-1, with 10 bases aligning to TRBD1. V was pared by 5 bases and J by 4 bases, with 8 bases of the junction left unmatched. The V gene's germline CDR1 is MNHEY and CDR2 SVGEGT. The CDR3 is made up of 16 amino acids. The CDR3 DNA reads as TGTGCCAGCAGTCGCAGGACAGGGGGGCAATACAATGAGCAGTTCTTC. It translates to CASSRRTGGQYNEQFF.

The CDR3 reads CSDGIDTEAFF. In DNA form, the CDR3 reads TGCAGTGATGGCATTGACACTGAAGCTTTCTTT. The J gene is TRBJ1-1, the V gene TRBV20-1; no definite D call. Trimming removed 7 bases at V and 3 bases at J, with 9 bases between. This CDR3 region has 11 residues. Germline V CDR1 and CDR2: DFQATT, SNEGSKA (reference sequence).

There are a few counts of this clone. V and J are TRBV5-6 and TRBJ1-1; D is unresolved. Germline V CDR1 and CDR2: SGHDT, YYEEEE. V gave up 6 bases and J gave up 5 bases, with 17 bases separating them. CDR3 length equals 14 residues. CDR3 protein: CASNEDAVRTEAFF. The CDR3, as DNA: TGTGCCAGCAATGAGGACGCGGTGAGAACTGAAGCTTTCTTT.

V gene TRBV4-3 combines with J gene TRBJ2-3; 8 nucleotides align to TRBD2. This CDR3 has 14 residues. V was pared by 0 bases and J by 12 bases, with 8 bases of the junction left unmatched. Looked up from germline, CDR1 is LGHNA and CDR2 is YSLEER. This CDR3 reads CASSQEPTGLDQYF. The CDR3 DNA sequence: TGCGCCAGCAGCCAAGAACCCACGGGACTAGATCAGTATTTT.

This rearrangement joins TRBV18 to TRBJ2-7; 9 bases are shared with TRBD1. CDR1 and CDR2 (germline): KGHSH, LQKENI. The CDR3 is 15 residues long. V lost 3 bases, J lost 0 bases, and 3 bases stayed unmatched. The CDR3 spells CASSPGTGRSYEQYF. CDR3 in DNA: TGTGCCAGCTCACCCGGGACAGGGCGCTCCTACGAGCAGTACTTC.

The chain is built from TRBV3-1 (or the pseudogene TRBV3-2) and TRBJ2-7; 11 bases line up with TRBD2. This CDR3 comprises 15 residues. Germline V gene sequence: CDR1 LGHDT, CDR2 YNNKEL (reference sequence). J was trimmed by 6 bases and V by 4 bases; bases with no gene match: 8. CDR3 loop: CASSLASGGPVEQYF. Written as DNA, the CDR3 is TGTGCCAGCAGCCTAGCTAGCGGGGGGCCTGTCGAGCAGTACTTC.

The chain uses TRBV4-1 and TRBJ2-2; D call uncertain. CDR1 is MGHRA and CDR2 is YSYEKL in the germline V gene. This CDR3 contains 12 residues. With 4 bases removed from V and 9 bases from J, the gap between germline ends came to 9 bases. The CDR3 DNA reads TGCGCCAGCAGCCCTACACCGCGGGAGCTGTTTTTT. Its protein product is CASSPTPRELFF.

V gene TRBV19 combines with J gene TRBJ2-7; possibly TRBD2 for D (6 bases). Trimming pared 6 bases from V and 4 bases from J, leaving 13 bases between. Germline CDR1 is LNHDA and CDR2 is SQIVND (reference sequence). The CDR3 spans 13 residues. In DNA form, the CDR3 reads TGTGCCAGTAGCCCGGGGGTAGCTTACGAGCAGTACTTC. Its translation: CASSPGVAYEQYF. The variable domain in full, with the rest retrieved from reference TRBV19 and TRBJ2-7, is DGGITQSPKYLFRKEGQNVTLSCEQNLNHDAMYWYRQDPGQGLRLIYYSQIVNDFQKGDIAEGYSVSREKKESFPLTVTSAQKNPTAFYLCASSPGVAYEQYFGPGTRLTVT.

The chain employs TRBV11-2 and TRBJ2-7, with TRBD2 matching over 11 bases. Germline loops: CDR1 SGHAT, CDR2 FQNNGV. V shed 5 bases, J shed 5 bases, and the junction held 11 bases outside the gene matches. The length of the CDR3 is 16 residues. CDR3 sequence: CASSPRDSGRANEQYF. CDR3 nucleotides: TGTGCCAGCAGCCCACGAGATAGCGGGAGGGCCAACGAGCAGTACTTC. The complete variable domain, with remaining parts taken from reference TRBV11-2 and TRBJ2-7, reads EAGVAQSPRYKIIEKRQSVAFWCNPISGHATLYWYQQILGQGPKLLIQFQNNGVVDDSQLPKDRFSAERLKGVDSTLKIQPAKLEDSAVYLCASSPRDSGRANEQYFGPGTRLTVT.

This chain uses TRBV18 with TRBJ2-1, with D tentatively TRBD1 or TRBD2 (5 bases each). From germline, CDR1 is KGHSH and CDR2 LQKENI. This CDR3 comprises 16 residues. The V end was cut by 0 bases, the J end by 6 bases, with 15 bases between. The CDR3: CASSPPTGRGGNEQFF. CDR3 DNA: TGTGCCAGCTCACCACCTACGGGGCGAGGCGGCAATGAGCAGTTCTTC.

This chain uses TRBV15 with TRBJ1-1, with TRBD1 as a possible D gene (6 bases). Germline CDR1 and CDR2: LNHNV and YYDKDF (reference sequence). This CDR3 spans 15 amino acids. Trimming took 0 bases from V and 3 from J, leaving 11 bases between them. DNA for the CDR3: TGTGCCACCAGCAGAGATCAGAACAGGGACACTGAAGCTTTCTTT. It translates to CATSRDQNRDTEAFF. The full variable domain, with the rest looked up from reference TRBV15 and TRBJ1-1, is DAMVIQNPRYQVTQFGKPVTLSCSQTLNHNVMYWYQQKSSQAPKLLFHYYDKDFNNEADTPDNFQSRRPNTSFCFLDIRSPGLGDTAMYLCATSRDQNRDTEAFFGQGTRLTVV.

The rearrangement joins TRBV5-1 to TRBJ1-1; no clear D. This CDR3 contains 14 residues. Trimming removed 0 bases at V and 6 bases at J, with 12 bases between. In germline, CDR1 is SGHRS, CDR2 YFSETQ. The CDR3 DNA follows: TGCGCCAGCAGCTTGGGCCAATTCCGCGCTGAAGCTTTCTTT. Its protein product is CASSLGQFRAEAFF.

In this sample, this clone turned up once. The rearrangement uses TRBV7-9 and TRBJ2-1; no clear D gene. The CDR3 totals 15 residues. The germline CDR1 and CDR2 sequences are SEHNR and FQNEAQ (reference sequence). Trimming took off 4 bases at V and 9 bases at J, with 19 bases between the two ends. The CDR3 region is CASSSITGVLGEQFF. The DNA of the CDR3 is TGTGCCAGCAGCTCCATAACTGGGGTTCTCGGTGAGCAGTTCTTC. The full variable domain, with the rest looked up from reference TRBV7-9 and TRBJ2-1, is DTGVSQNPRHKITKRGQNVTFRCDPISEHNRLYWYRQTLGQGPEFLTYFQNEAQLEKSRLLSDRFSAERPKGSFSTLEIQRTEQGDSAMYLCASSSITGVLGEQFFGPGTRLTVL.

V is TRBV7-3 and J is TRBJ2-7; 9 nucleotides line up with TRBD1. Germline CDR1 and CDR2: SGHTA and FQGTGA. V lost 0 bases, J lost 0 bases, and 12 bases stayed unmatched. CDR3 length equals 19 residues. CDR3 amino acids: CASSLTLRGRTGDSYEQYF. CDR3 nucleotides: TGTGCCAGCAGCTTAACGTTAAGGGGCAGGACAGGGGACTCCTACGAGCAGTACTTC.

V usage is TRBV5-1 and J usage is TRBJ2-7; D is ambiguous. Germline V lookup: CDR1 SGHRS, CDR2 YFSETQ. V was clipped by 0 bases and J by 4 bases, with 11 bases between them. This CDR3 is built from 14 residues. CDR3 amino acids: CASSLGLSIYEQYF. The DNA for the CDR3 is TGCGCCAGCAGCTTGGGGCTCTCAATTTACGAGCAGTACTTC.

The chain recombines TRBV11-1 with TRBJ2-7, with 11 bases that match TRBD1. The V segment lost 1 base and the J segment 5 bases; nucleotides outside the gene matches: 4. Germline CDR1 is SGHAT and CDR2 is FQDESV (reference sequence). CDR3 length: 15 residues. The CDR3 DNA reads as TGTGCCAGCAGCTTAGTCCGGGACAGGGGGAACGAGCAGTACTTC. Translated, it gives CASSLVRDRGNEQYF. Variable domain in full (rest from reference TRBV11-1 and TRBJ2-7): EAEVAQSPRYKITEKSQAVAFWCDPISGHATLYWYRQILGQGPELLVQFQDESVVDDSQLPKDRFSAERLKGVDSTLKIQPAELGDSAMYLCASSLVRDRGNEQYFGPGTRLTVT.

The chain recombines TRBV14 with TRBJ2-3, with D maybe TRBD2 (5 bases). Trimming left V 4 bases short and J 5 bases short, with 16 bases between. The CDR3 loop spans 15 amino acids. The germline CDR1 and CDR2 sequences are SGHDN and FVKESK. For the CDR3, the DNA is TGTGCCAGCAGCCCCCTATTGGGCGGAGGAGATACGCAGTATTTT. Its protein is CASSPLLGGGDTQYF.

The rearrangement joins TRBV30 to TRBJ2-7; D is possibly TRBD1 or TRBD2 (5 bases each). There are 14 residues in the CDR3. Trimming cost V 5 bases and J 2 bases, with 16 bases left between them. Looked up from germline, CDR1 is GTSNPN and CDR2 is SVGIG (reference sequence). CDR3 nucleotides: TGTGCCTGGGGCCCCGGGACCGCAACCTACGAGCAGTACTTC. This codes for CAWGPGTATYEQYF. Full variable domain (missing parts from reference TRBV30 and TRBJ2-7): SQTIHQWPATLVQPVGSPLSLECTVEGTSNPNLYWYRQAAGRGLQLLFYSVGIGQISSEVPQNLSASRPQDRQFILSSKKLLLSDSGFYLCAWGPGTATYEQYFGPGTRLTVT.

This sequence joins TRBV7-2 and TRBJ1-3; D ambiguous. The CDR3 spans 13 residues. V gave up 0 bases and J gave up 4 bases, with 4 bases separating them. The germline V gene encodes CDR1 SGHTA and CDR2 FQGNSA. CDR3 bases: TGTGCCAGCAGCTTAGCGGGGGGAAACACCATATATTTT. This codes for CASSLAGGNTIYF. Full variable domain (remainder filled in from reference TRBV7-2 and TRBJ1-3): GAGVSQSPSNKVTEKGKDVELRCDPISGHTALYWYRQSLGQGLEFLIYFQGNSAPDKSGLPSDRFSAERTGGSVSTLTIQRTQQEDSAVYLCASSLAGGNTIYFGEGSWLTVV.

This clone was observed a few times. The chain employs TRBV30 and TRBJ2-2; TRBD2 matches 10 bases. With 5 bases clipped from V and 4 bases from J, the junction kept 4 bases outside the gene matches. The CDR3 sequence is 14 residues long. The germline gives CDR1 GTSNPN, CDR2 SVGIG (reference sequence). CDR3 protein: CAWALAGVTGELFF. CDR3 bases: TGTGCCTGGGCGCTAGCGGGGGTCACCGGGGAGCTGTTTTTT.

The chain has TRBV11-2 and TRBJ2-5; TRBD2 agrees at 10 bases. The CDR3 contains 16 residues. J was trimmed by 5 bases and V by 1 base; bases with no gene match: 7. The germline gives CDR1 SGHAT, CDR2 FQNNGV. The CDR3 DNA reads as TGTGCCAGCAGCTTAGGAGCGGGAGGGACGCACGAGACCCAGTACTTC. Translating gives CASSLGAGGTHETQYF.

This clone was picked up one time. The rearrangement joins TRBV3-1 (or the pseudogene TRBV3-2) to TRBJ2-7; 15 bases are shared with TRBD2. V gave up 3 bases and J gave up 7 bases; unmatched junction bases: 13. The V gene's germline CDR1 is LGHDT and CDR2 YNNKEL (reference sequence). This CDR3 region has 18 residues. DNA of the CDR3: TGTGCCAGCAGCCACCGAAAGGGACTAGCGGGAGGTTTGCTTGAGCAGTACTTC. Amino acid sequence: CASSHRKGLAGGLLEQYF.